This record covers a single TCR beta chain. These data originate in a study of T cell changes during pregnancy in multiple sclerosis. The repertoire was sequenced with immunoSEQ multiplex PCR; TCRdb's copy has only in-frame clones and lacks some. The top ten clones hold approximately 0.41% of a sample with some 28,000 clones, roughly 91% of them seen once. The CDR3 is made up of 16 amino acids. In germline, CDR1 is SGHAT, CDR2 FQNNGV. Trimming took 1 base from V and 5 from J; bases not matched to a gene: 5. The sequences come from CD4+ T cells from peripheral blood mononuclear cells, collected after pregnancy. The V call is TRBV11-2, the J call TRBJ2-3; 11 bases align to TRBD2. This clonotype was sampled from a female donor with multiple sclerosis, enrolled in a pregnancy study. The DNA for the CDR3 is TGTGCCAGCAGCTTAGTTAGCGGGGGGGCCGGAGATACGCAGTATTTT. This sequence encodes CASSLVSGGAGDTQYF.